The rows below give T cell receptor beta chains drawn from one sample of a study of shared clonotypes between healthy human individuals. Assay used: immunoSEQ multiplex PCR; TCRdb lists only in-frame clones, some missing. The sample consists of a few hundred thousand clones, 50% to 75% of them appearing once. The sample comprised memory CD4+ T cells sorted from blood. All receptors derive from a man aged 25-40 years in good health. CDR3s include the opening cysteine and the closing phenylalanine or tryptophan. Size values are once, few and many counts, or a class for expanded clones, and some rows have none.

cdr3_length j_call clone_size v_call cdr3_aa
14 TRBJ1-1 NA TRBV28 CASSHGQLNTEAFF
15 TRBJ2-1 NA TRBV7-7 CASSPGLAGGGDTFF
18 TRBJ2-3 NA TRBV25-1 CASSDGTGGVHSTDTQYF
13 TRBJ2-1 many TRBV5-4 CVCGWENDNEQFF
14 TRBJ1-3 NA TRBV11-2 CASSSTRFGNTIYF
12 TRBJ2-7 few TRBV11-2 CASSLGIYEQYF
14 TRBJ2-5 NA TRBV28 CASKSIIDEETQYF
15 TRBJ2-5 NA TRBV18 CASSPPGLAEETQYF
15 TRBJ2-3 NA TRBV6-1 CASSRGAGTTDTQYF
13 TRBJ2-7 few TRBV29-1 CSVVTGQLGEQYF
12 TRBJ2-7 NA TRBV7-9 CASSLSGREEYF
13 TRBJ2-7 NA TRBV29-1 CSIQGSSSYEQYF
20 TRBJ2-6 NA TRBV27 CASSSRGLAGEETGANVLTF
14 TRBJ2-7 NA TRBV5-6 CASSSGRVNHEQYF
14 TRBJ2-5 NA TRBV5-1 CASSLNRAAETQYF
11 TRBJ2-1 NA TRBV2 CASNHRNEQFF
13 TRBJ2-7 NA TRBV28 CASRGTGTYEQYF
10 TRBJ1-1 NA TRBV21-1 CASQVPEAFF
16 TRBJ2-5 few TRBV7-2 CASSPVGLAGGETQYF
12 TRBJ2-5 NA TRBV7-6 CASSLSEETQYF
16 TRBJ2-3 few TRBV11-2 CASSLAWGTSFDTQYF
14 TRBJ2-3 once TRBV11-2 CASSFNSGTSVQYF
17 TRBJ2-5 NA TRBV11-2 CASSLGTSGRAEETQYF
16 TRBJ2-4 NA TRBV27 CASSLWGTGPKNIQYF
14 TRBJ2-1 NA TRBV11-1 CASSKNAADNEQFF
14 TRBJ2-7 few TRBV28 CASSSPVGTYEQYF
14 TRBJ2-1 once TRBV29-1 CSVLPYETYNEQFF
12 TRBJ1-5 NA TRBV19 CASSIGYQPQHF
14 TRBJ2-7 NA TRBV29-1 CSVATGSKGYEQYF
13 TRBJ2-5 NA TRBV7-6 CASSQAGRETQYF
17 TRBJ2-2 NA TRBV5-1 CASKIIPGLAVTGELFF
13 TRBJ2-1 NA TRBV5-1 CASSALTGNEQFF
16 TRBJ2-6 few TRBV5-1 CASSAEDFSGANVLTF